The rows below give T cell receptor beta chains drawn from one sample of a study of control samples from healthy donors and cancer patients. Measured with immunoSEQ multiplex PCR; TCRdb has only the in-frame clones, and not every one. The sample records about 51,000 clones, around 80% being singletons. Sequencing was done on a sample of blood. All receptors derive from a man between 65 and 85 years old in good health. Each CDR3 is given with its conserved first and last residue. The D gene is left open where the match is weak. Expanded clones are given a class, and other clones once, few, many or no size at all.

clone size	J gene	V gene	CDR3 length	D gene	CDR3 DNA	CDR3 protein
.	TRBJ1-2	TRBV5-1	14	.	TGCGCCAGCAGCTTCTACCAGGGGAACTATGGCTACACCTTC	CASSFYQGNYGYTF
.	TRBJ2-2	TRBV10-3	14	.	TGTGCCATCAGTGAGACACAAAGAACCGGGGAGCTGTTTTTT	CAISETQRTGELFF
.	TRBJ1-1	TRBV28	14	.	TGTGCCAGCAGCCCAGGGGCATTGAGGACTGAAGCTTTCTTT	CASSPGALRTEAFF
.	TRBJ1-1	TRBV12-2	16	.	TGTGCAAGTCGCTTATTACCGGGACAGGAGCGTACTGAAGCTTTCTTT	CASRLLPGQERTEAFF
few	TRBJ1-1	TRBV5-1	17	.	TGCGCCAGCAGCCCTAACGCGGCAGGGGACCTTGGGAATGAAGCTTTCTTT	CASSPNAAGDLGNEAFF
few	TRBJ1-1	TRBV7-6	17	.	TGTGCCAGCAGCCGTTCCCCCAAGGCTTCCGGGGACACTGAAGCTTTCTTT	CASSRSPKASGDTEAFF
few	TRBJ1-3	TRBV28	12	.	TGTGCCACCGTAACGCGAGGAAACACCATATATTTT	CATVTRGNTIYF
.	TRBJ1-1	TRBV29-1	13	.	TGCAGCGCCCAACAGAGGTCCTTCAGTGAAGCTTTCTTT	CSAQQRSFSEAFF
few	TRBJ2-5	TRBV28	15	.	TGTGCCAGCCGGCGGGGAGACAGGGCGGGGGAGACCCAGTACTTC	CASRRGDRAGETQYF
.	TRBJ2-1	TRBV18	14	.	TGTGCCAGCTCACCGACCTCGACTAGTAACGGGGTGTTCTTC	CASSPTSTSNGVFF
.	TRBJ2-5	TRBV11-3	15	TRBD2	TGTGCCAGCAGCTCACTTAGCGGGACGCAAGAGACCCAGTACTTC	CASSSLSGTQETQYF
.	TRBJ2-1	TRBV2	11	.	TGTGCCAGCAGCCGTTACAATGAGCAGTTCTTC	CASSRYNEQFF
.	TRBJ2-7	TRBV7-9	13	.	TGTGCCAGCAGCTTAGTGGGAGAAAGGAAGCAGTACTTC	CASSLVGERKQYF
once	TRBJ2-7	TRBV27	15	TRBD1	TGTGCCAGCAGTTTTACAGGGGGTAGTTACTACGAGCAGTACTTC	CASSFTGGSYYEQYF
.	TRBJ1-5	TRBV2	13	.	TGTGCCAGCAGGAGGGGTAACAATCAGCCCCAGCATTTT	CASRRGNNQPQHF
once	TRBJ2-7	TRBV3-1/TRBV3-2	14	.	TGTGCCAGCAGCCAAGGCGATCTCTCCTACGAGCAGTACTTC	CASSQGDLSYEQYF
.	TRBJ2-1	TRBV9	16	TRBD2	TGTGCCAGCAGCGTAGGCGAGCGGGGATTCTACAATGAGCAGTTCTTC	CASSVGERGFYNEQFF
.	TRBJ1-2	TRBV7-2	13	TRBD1	TGTGCCAGCAGCTTACGACAGGGAGATGGCTACACCTTC	CASSLRQGDGYTF
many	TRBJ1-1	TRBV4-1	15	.	TGCGCCAGCAGCTATCGTCAGGGTCGGAACACTGAAGCTTTCTTT	CASSYRQGRNTEAFF
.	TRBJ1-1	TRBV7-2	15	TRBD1	TGTGCCAGCAGCTTAGCCGGGACAGGGGACACTGAAGCTTTCTTT	CASSLAGTGDTEAFF
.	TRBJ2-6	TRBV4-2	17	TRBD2	TGTGCCAGCAGCCTGACTAGCGGGAACTCTGGGGCCAACGTCCTGACTTTC	CASSLTSGNSGANVLTF
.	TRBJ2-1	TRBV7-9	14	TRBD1	TGTGCCAGCAGCTCAGGGGGCTCCTACAATGAGCAGTTCTTC	CASSSGGSYNEQFF
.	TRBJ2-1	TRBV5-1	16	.	TGCGCCAGCAGCTTGGAATCAGGGTTTGGCTACAATGAGCAGTTCTTC	CASSLESGFGYNEQFF
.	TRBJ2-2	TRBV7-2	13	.	TGTGCCAGCAGCGAGCGGAACACCGGGGAGCTGTTTTTT	CASSERNTGELFF
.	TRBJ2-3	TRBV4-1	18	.	TGCGCCAGCAGCCAAGTCTCTTCCAACGACCTAACCACAGATACGCAGTATTTT	CASSQVSSNDLTTDTQYF
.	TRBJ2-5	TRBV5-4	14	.	TGTGCCAGCAGCTTGGTTTCGGTGCCGGAGACCCAGTACTTC	CASSLVSVPETQYF
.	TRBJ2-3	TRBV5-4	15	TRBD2	TGTGCCAGCAGCATCGGGGGGGGCCCCGGTGTAACGCAGTATTTT	CASSIGGGPGVTQYF
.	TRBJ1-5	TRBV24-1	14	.	TGTGCCACCTGGGGGGGGGATAGCAATCAGCCCCAGCATTTT	CATWGGDSNQPQHF
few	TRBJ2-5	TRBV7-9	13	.	TGTGCCAGCAGCTCCGGGGCTGGGGGGACCCAGTACTTC	CASSSGAGGTQYF
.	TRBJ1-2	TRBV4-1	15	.	TGCGCCAGCAGCCAAGCCCCCAGAGTGATCTATGGCTACACCTTC	CASSQAPRVIYGYTF
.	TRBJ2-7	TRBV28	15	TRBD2	TGTGCCAGCAGTTTATTCCAGCGGGGCCACTACGAGCAGTACTTC	CASSLFQRGHYEQYF
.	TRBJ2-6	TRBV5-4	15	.	TGTGCCAGCAGCCTTCCAGGGACTGGGGCCAACGTCCTGACTTTC	CASSLPGTGANVLTF
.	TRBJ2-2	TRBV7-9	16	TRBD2	TGTGCCAGCAGCTCACCCGGGGGGGGTCGGTCCGGGGAGCTGTTTTTT	CASSSPGGGRSGELFF
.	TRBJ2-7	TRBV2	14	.	TGTGCCAGCAGTGAATACCTTCTTTCCTACGAGCAGTACTTC	CASSEYLLSYEQYF
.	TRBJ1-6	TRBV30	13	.	TGTGCCTGGAGTGTAGGGGGGGATTCACCCCTCCACTTT	CAWSVGGDSPLHF
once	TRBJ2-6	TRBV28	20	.	TGTGCCAGTAGGGGATGGGATTTGCGGGGGCTTCGCTCTGGGGCCAACGTCCTGACTTTC	CASRGWDLRGLRSGANVLTF
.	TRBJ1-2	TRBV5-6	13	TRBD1	TGTGCCAGCAGCACGACAGGGGAAGGGGGCTACACCTTC	CASSTTGEGGYTF
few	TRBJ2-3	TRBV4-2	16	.	TGTGCCAGCAGCCAAGATGGCGGGGGCCGGGGAGATACGCAGTATTTT	CASSQDGGGRGDTQYF
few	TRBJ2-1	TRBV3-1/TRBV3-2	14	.	TGTGCCAGCAGTCGAGGCGGGACTTACAATGAGCAGTTCTTC	CASSRGGTYNEQFF
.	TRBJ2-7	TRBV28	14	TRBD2	TGTGCCAGCAGGAGGACTAGCGGGAGACACGAGCAGTACTTC	CASRRTSGRHEQYF
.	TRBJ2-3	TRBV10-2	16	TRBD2	TGCGCCAGCTGCGACCCTCCGGGACTAGCATCAGATACGCAGTATTTT	CASCDPPGLASDTQYF
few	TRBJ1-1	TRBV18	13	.	TGTGCCAGCTCACCTCGACAGCTCACTGAAGCTTTCTTT	CASSPRQLTEAFF
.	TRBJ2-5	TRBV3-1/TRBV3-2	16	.	TGTGCCAGCAGCCCCCGTGGGGGGTTCCTTCAAGAGACCCAGTACTTC	CASSPRGGFLQETQYF
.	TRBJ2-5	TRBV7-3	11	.	TGTGCCAGCAGCCTCGGGGTGACCCAGTACTTC	CASSLGVTQYF
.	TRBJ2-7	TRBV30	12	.	TGTGCCTGGAGCGGCGGACGGGTTAATCAGTACTTC	CAWSGGRVNQYF
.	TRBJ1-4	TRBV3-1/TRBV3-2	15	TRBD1	TGTGCCAGCAGCCCGGTGGGACAGGCAAATGAAAAACTGTTTTTT	CASSPVGQANEKLFF
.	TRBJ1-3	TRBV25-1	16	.	TGTGCCAGCAGTGACGCCAGGGTCCTTACTGGAAACACCATATATTTT	CASSDARVLTGNTIYF
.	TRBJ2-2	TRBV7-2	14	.	TGTGCCAGCAGCTTTAGTTGGAACACCGGGGAGCTGTTTTTT	CASSFSWNTGELFF
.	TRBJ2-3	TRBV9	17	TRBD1	TGTGCCAGCAGCATCGGACAGGGGGCTATCGGCACAGATACGCAGTATTTT	CASSIGQGAIGTDTQYF
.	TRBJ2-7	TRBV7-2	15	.	TGTGCCAGCAGGCCCGCTGACCGGGCGGCCTACGAGCAGTACTTC	CASRPADRAAYEQYF
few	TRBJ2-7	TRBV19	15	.	TGTGCCAGTAGTACAGGAGGGGGCAGAGTCTACGAGCAGTACTTC	CASSTGGGRVYEQYF